The clone carrying this T cell receptor (beta chain) was recorded only once. No antigen is known for it. The PCR made use of 60 Vbeta and 13 Jbeta primers. Assay used: immunoSEQ multiplex PCR; TCRdb lists only in-frame clones, some missing. The sample lists 150,000 to 200,000 clones; 79% were seen once. The data derive from a study of cytomegalovirus exposure and HLA in healthy donors. At the level of the study: There were nearly 120 million unique TCR beta sequences, drawn from roughly 200 million T cells, in an earlier analysis.

The CDR3 is 16 amino acids. Trimming shortened V by 0 bases and J by 0 bases, and 11 bases separated the two germline ends. Germline CDR1 is SGDLS and CDR2 is YYNGEE. Notes on the study in general: Versus the approximately 700-donor mean, an Asian-associated ancestry cluster reportedly showed fewer N-insertions in a later analysis. Some segments of the V type, notably TRBV6-2 and TRBV6-3, were excluded as indistinguishable. After further analysis at a later stage, roughly 15,000 TCR beta sequences were associated with HLA alleles at 0.05 false discovery rate.

This sequence was found in a woman aged 50 to 60 in good health and CMV-seronegative. Sequencing was done on a sample of PBMCs. The chain joins TRBV9 to TRBJ2-3, with a weak D call TRBD2 (6 bases). The DNA for the CDR3 is TGTGCCAGCAGCGTAGGACTAGTCCTAAGCACAGATACGCAGTATTTT. It specifies CASSVGLVLSTDTQYF. Drawing the rest from reference TRBV9 and TRBJ2-3, the complete variable domain is DSGVTQTPKHLITATGQRVTLRCSPRSGDLSVYWYQQSLDQGLQFLIQYYNGEERAKGNILERFSAQQFPDLHSELNLSSLELGDSALYFCASSVGLVLSTDTQYFGPGTRLTVL.